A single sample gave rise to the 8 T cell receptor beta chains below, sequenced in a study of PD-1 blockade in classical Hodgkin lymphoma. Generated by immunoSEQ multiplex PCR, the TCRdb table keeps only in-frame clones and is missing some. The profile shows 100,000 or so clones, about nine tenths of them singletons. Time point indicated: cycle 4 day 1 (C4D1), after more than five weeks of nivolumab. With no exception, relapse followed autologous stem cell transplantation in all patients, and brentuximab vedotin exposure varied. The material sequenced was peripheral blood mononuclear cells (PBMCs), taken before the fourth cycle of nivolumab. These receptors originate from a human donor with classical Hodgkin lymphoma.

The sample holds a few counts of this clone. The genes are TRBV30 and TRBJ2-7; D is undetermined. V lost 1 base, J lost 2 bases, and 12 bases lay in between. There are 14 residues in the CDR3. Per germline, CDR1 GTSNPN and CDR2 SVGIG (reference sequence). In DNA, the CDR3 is TGTGCCTGGAGTGAGAGCCCCCTTACCTACGAGCAGTACTTC. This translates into CAWSESPLTYEQYF.

In DNA, the CDR3 is TGCGCCAGCAGCTTGGAGGGGTTGAATGAGCAGTTCTTC. Translating gives CASSLEGLNEQFF. The chain combines TRBV5-1 with TRBJ2-1, with D possibly matching TRBD1 (5 bases). The CDR3 is 13 amino acids. Trimming shortened V by 0 bases and J by 7 bases, and 8 bases separated the two germline ends. Germline V gene sequence: CDR1 SGHRS, CDR2 YFSETQ.

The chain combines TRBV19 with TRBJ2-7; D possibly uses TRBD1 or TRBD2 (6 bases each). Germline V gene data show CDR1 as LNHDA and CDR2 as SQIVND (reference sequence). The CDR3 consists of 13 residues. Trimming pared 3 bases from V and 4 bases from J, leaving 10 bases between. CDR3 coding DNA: TGTGCCAGTAGTATCGGGGGCGGTTACGAGCAGTACTTC. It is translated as CASSIGGGYEQYF.

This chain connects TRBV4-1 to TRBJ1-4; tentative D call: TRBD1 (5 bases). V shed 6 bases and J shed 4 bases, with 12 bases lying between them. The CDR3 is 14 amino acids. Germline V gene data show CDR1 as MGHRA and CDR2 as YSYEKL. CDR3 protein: CASSRQTINEKLFF. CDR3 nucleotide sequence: TGCGCCAGCAGTCGACAGACAATTAATGAAAAACTGTTTTTT.

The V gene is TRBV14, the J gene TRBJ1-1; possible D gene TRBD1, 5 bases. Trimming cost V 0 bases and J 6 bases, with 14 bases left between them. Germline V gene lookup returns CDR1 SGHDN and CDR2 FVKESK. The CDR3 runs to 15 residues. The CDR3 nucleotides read TGTGCCAGCAGCCAAGATCGGCAGGGTAAGGCTGAAGCTTTCTTT. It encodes CASSQDRQGKAEAFF.

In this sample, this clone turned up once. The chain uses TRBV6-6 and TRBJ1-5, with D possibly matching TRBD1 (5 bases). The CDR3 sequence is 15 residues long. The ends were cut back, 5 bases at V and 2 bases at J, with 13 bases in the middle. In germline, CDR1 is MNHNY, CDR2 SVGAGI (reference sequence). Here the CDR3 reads CASSGGALGNQPQHF. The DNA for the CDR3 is TGTGCCAGCAGTGGAGGGGCTTTAGGCAATCAGCCCCAGCATTTT.

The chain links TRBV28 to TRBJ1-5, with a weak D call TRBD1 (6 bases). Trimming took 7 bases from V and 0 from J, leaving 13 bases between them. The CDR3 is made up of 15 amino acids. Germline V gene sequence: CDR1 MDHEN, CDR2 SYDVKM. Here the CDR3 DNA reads TGTGCCAGCATTACCAGGGGATTTAGCAATCAGCCCCAGCATTTT. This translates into CASITRGFSNQPQHF.

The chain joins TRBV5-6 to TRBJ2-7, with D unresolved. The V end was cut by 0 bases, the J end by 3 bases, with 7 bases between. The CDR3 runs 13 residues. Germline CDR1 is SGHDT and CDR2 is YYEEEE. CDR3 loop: CASSLGDGYEQYF. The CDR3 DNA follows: TGTGCCAGCAGCTTGGGAGACGGCTACGAGCAGTACTTC.